The 30 T cell receptor beta chains reported below all come from one sample, sequenced in a study of blood T cell repertoires in COVID-19. Repertoires were generated with immunoSEQ multiplex PCR, while TCRdb's copy carries only in-frame clones and drops some. This table has approximately 490,000 clones, approximately 86% appearing once. Specimen: PBMCs or T cells enriched from blood (not recorded which). Receptors were obtained from a woman younger than 30 who had recovered from COVID-19.

This clone was seen only a few times. The J gene is TRBJ2-7, the V gene TRBV5-1; D is unclear. The V gene lost 7 bases and the J gene lost 6 bases, with 20 bases spanning the gap. This CDR3 is 14 amino acids long. Germline V CDR1 and CDR2: SGHRS, YFSETQ. The CDR3 DNA reads as TGCGCCAGCGCGGAAAGCACCGGGTGGCGCGAGCAGTACTTC. It encodes CASAESTGWREQYF.

CDR3 loop: CASSLERGEAKNIQYF. The CDR3 DNA follows: TGTGCCAGCAGCTTGGAGCGGGGGGAGGCCAAAAACATTCAGTACTTC. J is TRBJ2-4 and V is TRBV5-6; TRBD2 matches 9 bases. The CDR3 length is 16 residues. V shed 0 bases and J 1 base; nucleotides not matched to a gene: 2. Germline V gives CDR1 SGHDT, CDR2 YYEEEE.

The chain carries TRBV4-1 and TRBJ2-1, with D possibly being TRBD2 (7 bases). CDR1 and CDR2 from the germline V gene are MGHRA and YSYEKL. The CDR3 totals 14 residues. Trimming shortened V by 1 base and J by 7 bases, and 11 bases separated the two germline ends. This CDR3 is CASSQGGGGNEQFF. The CDR3 DNA reads TGCGCCAGCAGCCAAGGGGGAGGGGGGAATGAGCAGTTCTTC.

On this clone itself: Within the sample, other DNA sequences also encode this same CDR3. V gene TRBV3-1 (or the pseudogene TRBV3-2) combines with J gene TRBJ2-5; no definite D call. Trimming took off 3 bases at V and 1 base at J, with 6 bases between the two ends. This CDR3 is 13 amino acids long. The germline gives CDR1 LGHDT, CDR2 YNNKEL (reference sequence). The CDR3 DNA follows: TGTGCCAGCAGCCAGGGCCCCCAAGAGACCCAGTACTTC. It specifies CASSQGPQETQYF.

The rearrangement uses TRBV5-3 and TRBJ2-1, with TRBD1 matching over 7 bases. TRBV5-3 is placed among ORFs of uncertain function. This CDR3 spans 16 amino acids. V dropped 3 bases and J dropped 5; count of bases not matched to a gene: 11. Here the CDR3 reads CARSWEQTGTDNEQFF. The CDR3 DNA reads as TGTGCCAGAAGCTGGGAGCAGACCGGGACAGACAATGAGCAGTTCTTC.

V gene TRBV30 combines with J gene TRBJ1-6; D ambiguous. V was clipped by 8 bases and J by 11 bases, with 19 bases between them. The CDR3 sequence is 13 residues long. Germline CDR1 is GTSNPN and CDR2 is SVGIG (reference sequence). CDR3 nucleotides: TGTGCCGCGAGGGCGGCCGAATGGGCACCCCTCCACTTT. Protein product: CAARAAEWAPLHF.

A remark on this clone: The germline gene is not matched at one end of the junction; a read error may be the cause. V gene TRBV4-1 combines with J gene TRBJ2-2, with D possibly being TRBD1 (6 bases). The CDR3 loop spans 18 amino acids. CDR1 is MGHRA and CDR2 is YSYEKL in the germline V gene. The CDR3 DNA sequence: TGCGCCAGCAGTCAAGGGGCATTCGACAGGAGGAACACCGGGGAGCTGTTTTTT. It yields the protein CASSQGAFDRRNTGELFF.

In this sample, this clone turned up once. V gene TRBV5-1 combines with J gene TRBJ2-5, with 11 bases that match TRBD2. This CDR3 contains 15 residues. The germline V gene has CDR1 SGHRS and CDR2 YFSETQ. V shed 3 bases and J 4 bases; nucleotides not matched to a gene: 5. The CDR3 region is CASSSLAGGGETQYF. In nucleotides, the CDR3 is TGCGCCAGCAGCTCCCTAGCGGGGGGTGGAGAGACCCAGTACTTC.

This clone showed up just once. The V call is TRBV5-1, the J call TRBJ2-1; D is unclear. The CDR3 is 14 residues long. V lost 0 bases and J 4 bases, leaving 8 bases between the germline ends. The V gene's germline CDR1 is SGHRS and CDR2 YFSETQ. The CDR3 DNA is TGCGCCAGCAGCTTGGGCCAGACATACAATGAGCAGTTCTTC. Amino acid sequence: CASSLGQTYNEQFF. The full variable domain, in which reference TRBV5-1 and TRBJ2-1 provide the parts outside the CDR3, is KAGVTQTPRYLIKTRGQQVTLSCSPISGHRSVSWYQQTPGQGLQFLFEYFSETQRNKGNFPGRFSGRQFSNSRSEMNVSTLELGDSALYLCASSLGQTYNEQFFGPGTRLTVL.

For the CDR3, the DNA is TGTGCCAGCAGTTTAGGGGGGAACGGCTACACCTTC. Its translation: CASSLGGNGYTF. V usage is TRBV27 and J usage is TRBJ1-2; tentatively, D is TRBD1 (5 bases). The germline V gene encodes CDR1 MNHEY and CDR2 SMNVEV (reference sequence). V was cut by 2 bases and J by 8 bases, with 9 bases left in between. This CDR3 has 12 amino acids.

The rearrangement uses TRBV4-1 and TRBJ1-1; D call uncertain. The CDR3 loop spans 14 amino acids. Trimming cost V 0 bases and J 5 bases, with 10 bases left between them. Germline V CDR1 and CDR2: MGHRA, YSYEKL. The CDR3 spells CASSQDGGKTEAFF. The CDR3 DNA reads as TGCGCCAGCAGCCAAGATGGCGGGAAAACTGAAGCTTTCTTT.

J is TRBJ1-1 and V is TRBV15; 7 bases map to TRBD1. V was clipped by 1 base and J by 0 bases; unmatched bases: 5. This CDR3 comprises 16 residues. Germline V gives CDR1 LNHNV, CDR2 YYDKDF (reference sequence). CDR3 protein: CATSRGLGQMNTEAFF. The CDR3 DNA reads TGTGCCACCAGCAGAGGTCTGGGACAGATGAACACTGAAGCTTTCTTT.

The rearrangement uses TRBV5-5 and TRBJ1-1; D is ambiguous. Germline V CDR1 and CDR2: SGHKS, YYEKEE (reference sequence). Trimming took 0 bases from V and 3 from J, leaving 18 bases between them. There are 17 residues in the CDR3. CDR3 sequence (DNA): TGTGCCAGCAGCTTGGGGGCCGACCCCTACCAAGACACTGAAGCTTTCTTT. Protein product: CASSLGADPYQDTEAFF. Filled out from reference TRBV5-5 and TRBJ1-1, the complete variable domain reads DAGVTQSPTHLIKTRGQQVTLRCSPISGHKSVSWYQQVLGQGPQFIFQYYEKEERGRGNFPDRFSARQFPNYSSELNVNALLLGDSALYLCASSLGADPYQDTEAFFGQGTRLTVV.

V and J are TRBV5-1 and TRBJ2-1; D is perhaps TRBD2 (7 bases). The CDR3 covers 14 residues. Trimming shortened V by 4 bases and J by 8 bases, and 16 bases separated the two germline ends. The germline V gene encodes CDR1 SGHRS and CDR2 YFSETQ. CDR3 sequence (DNA): TGCGCCAGCAGCCGAGGGGGAGGGTTCGATGAGCAGTTCTTC. Protein product: CASSRGGGFDEQFF.

V is TRBV29-1 and J is TRBJ1-1; D gene unclear. Trimming cost V 1 base and J 3 bases, with 9 bases left between them. The CDR3 consists of 13 residues. Germline CDR1 is SQVTM and CDR2 is ANQGSEA. CDR3 sequence: CSVEVARDTEAFF. The CDR3, as DNA: TGCAGCGTTGAAGTTGCGAGAGACACTGAAGCTTTCTTT.

Only one count was recorded for this clone. Written as DNA, the CDR3 is TGCGCCAGCAGCTTGGGGGTGGGCGCTGAAGCTTTCTTT. Translation: CASSLGVGAEAFF. V is TRBV5-1 and J is TRBJ1-1, with D uncertain. Germline V lookup: CDR1 SGHRS, CDR2 YFSETQ. V was cut by 0 bases and J by 6 bases, with 9 bases left in between. The CDR3 sequence is 13 residues long.

A single count supports this clone. V is TRBV28 and J is TRBJ2-7; D is perhaps TRBD2 (5 bases). Deletions cut 3 bases from V and 2 bases from J, with 17 bases between. The CDR3 is 16 amino acids. CDR1 and CDR2 (germline): MDHEN, SYDVKM. CDR3 protein: CASSFNLEGLTYEQYF. The DNA for the CDR3 is TGTGCCAGCAGTTTTAATTTAGAGGGCCTTACCTACGAGCAGTACTTC.

This chain connects TRBV3-1 (or the pseudogene TRBV3-2) to TRBJ1-4; the D gene is possibly TRBD1 (6 bases). The CDR3 extends over 13 amino acids. The germline CDR1 and CDR2 sequences are LGHDT and YNNKEL (reference sequence). V was pared by 4 bases and J by 6 bases, with 9 bases between. This chain's CDR3 is CASSPPGDEKLFF. In nucleotides, the CDR3 is TGTGCCAGCAGCCCCCCAGGGGATGAAAAACTGTTTTTT.

This chain joins TRBV29-1 and TRBJ2-5; D perhaps matches TRBD2 (5 bases). V gave up 7 bases and J gave up 5 bases, with 14 bases separating them. Germline V lookup: CDR1 SQVTM, CDR2 ANQGSEA. The CDR3 covers 12 residues. The CDR3 nucleotides are TGCAGCGCCACCATGTCGGGGGAGACCCAGTACTTC. Protein sequence: CSATMSGETQYF.

The chain employs TRBV28 and TRBJ1-6, with a weak D call TRBD1 (5 bases). V was shortened by 5 bases and J by 2 bases, with 10 bases between the two germline ends. The CDR3 is made up of 15 amino acids. Germline V CDR1 and CDR2: MDHEN, SYDVKM. The CDR3 nucleotides read TGTGCCAGCAGTCGGGGGGTCACCTATAATTCACCCCTCCACTTT. Translated, it gives CASSRGVTYNSPLHF.

The chain combines TRBV5-4 with TRBJ1-4, with D perhaps matching TRBD1 (6 bases). With 3 bases removed from V and 7 bases from J, the gap between germline ends came to 13 bases. Per the germline V gene, CDR1 is SGHNT and CDR2 is YYREEE (reference sequence). The CDR3 runs 14 residues. For the CDR3, the DNA is TGTGCCAGCAGCTCCAAACAGGGTACTGAAAAACTGTTTTTT. Amino acid sequence: CASSSKQGTEKLFF.

The rearrangement uses TRBV10-3 and TRBJ1-1; D remains ambiguous. Trimming stripped 6 bases from V and 0 bases from J, with 8 bases between. Germline-derived CDR1 and CDR2 are ENHRY and SYGVKD. There are 13 residues in the CDR3. The CDR3 spells CAISLDLNTEAFF. CDR3 nucleotide sequence: TGTGCCATCAGCCTAGACCTGAACACTGAAGCTTTCTTT.

This clone was recorded once. The chain recombines TRBV3-1 (or the pseudogene TRBV3-2) with TRBJ2-2; D is undetermined. The CDR3 length is 15 residues. The V gene's germline CDR1 is LGHDT and CDR2 YNNKEL (reference sequence). V was cut by 1 base and J by 3 bases, with 9 bases left in between. The CDR3 loop is CASSQVAGDTGELFF. CDR3 in DNA: TGTGCCAGCAGCCAAGTAGCTGGAGACACCGGGGAGCTGTTTTTT.

This clone was seen only a few times. The gene calls are TRBV6-5 and TRBJ1-2; 9 bases are a match to TRBD1. V lost 4 bases to trimming and J lost 7 bases; unmatched junction nucleotides: 4. The CDR3 is 13 amino acids. Germline V gene lookup returns CDR1 MNHEY and CDR2 SVGAGI. DNA of the CDR3: TGTGCCAGCAGTTCCCTGACAGGGGGTGGCTACACCTTC. The encoded protein is CASSSLTGGGYTF.

V and J are TRBV5-1 and TRBJ1-1; D may be TRBD1 (5 bases). The CDR3 totals 16 residues. From germline, CDR1 is SGHRS and CDR2 YFSETQ. V was cut by 0 bases and J by 2 bases, with 14 bases left in between. CDR3 sequence reads: CASSLGSPRGNTEAFF. The CDR3 DNA is TGCGCCAGCAGCTTGGGGTCCCCAAGGGGAAACACTGAAGCTTTCTTT.

The V call is TRBV5-5, the J call TRBJ2-3; 7 bases align to TRBD2. The J segment lost 0 bases and the V segment lost 2 bases, leaving 9 bases of the junction unmatched. The germline V gene encodes CDR1 SGHKS and CDR2 YYEKEE (reference sequence). This CDR3 is 17 amino acids long. CDR3 bases: TGTGCCAGCAGCTTCAGTTCTAGCGGACCTAGCACAGATACGCAGTATTTT. Amino acid sequence: CASSFSSSGPSTDTQYF.

The chain has TRBV5-6 and TRBJ1-1; D may be TRBD1 (6 bases). V dropped 3 bases and J dropped 4 bases, with 13 bases sitting between them. This CDR3 is built from 14 residues. From germline, CDR1 is SGHDT and CDR2 YYEEEE. The CDR3 is CASSSRGESTEAFF. DNA for the CDR3: TGTGCCAGCAGCTCCAGGGGCGAGAGCACTGAAGCTTTCTTT. Full variable domain (missing parts from reference TRBV5-6 and TRBJ1-1): DAGVTQSPTHLIKTRGQQVTLRCSPKSGHDTVSWYQQALGQGPQFIFQYYEEEERQRGNFPDRFSGHQFPNYSSELNVNALLLGDSALYLCASSSRGESTEAFFGQGTRLTVV.

The chain uses TRBV2 and TRBJ2-5; 7 bases map to TRBD2. This CDR3 is built from 15 residues. The germline V gene encodes CDR1 SNHLY and CDR2 FYNNEI. The ends lost 4 bases at V and 2 bases at J; junction bases unmatched: 7. The CDR3 nucleotides read TGTGCCAGCAGTGTCGGCCTAGCGGATCAAGAGACCCAGTACTTC. This encodes CASSVGLADQETQYF.

The rearrangement links TRBV9 to TRBJ1-4; 7 bases line up with TRBD1. Germline V gene sequence: CDR1 SGDLS, CDR2 YYNGEE. CDR3 length equals 16 residues. V dropped 3 bases and J dropped 7; count of bases not matched to a gene: 12. The CDR3: CASSEAPEDRAEKLFF. CDR3 DNA sequence: TGTGCCAGCAGCGAGGCCCCGGAAGACAGGGCTGAAAAACTGTTTTTT.

The rearrangement joins TRBV6-5 to TRBJ1-1; D is possibly TRBD1 (5 bases). This CDR3 comprises 14 residues. Germline V gene sequence: CDR1 MNHEY, CDR2 SVGAGI. Between the trimmed V and J ends, which lost 2 bases and 4 bases, there was a span of 11 bases. CDR3: CASSYAGGGTEAFF. The DNA for the CDR3 is TGTGCCAGCAGTTACGCGGGGGGAGGCACTGAAGCTTTCTTT.